This TCR beta chain originates from a study of response to subunit inactivated influenza vaccine. Study-wide points: Authors suggested seasonal influenza vaccinations each recruit few new T cells.

This clonotype has ten or more counts. Antigen: not known. This CDR3 contains 13 residues. Losses at the gene ends were 0 bases for V and 9 bases for J; bases not matched to a gene: 5. CDR1 is DFQATT and CDR2 is SNEGSKA in the germline V gene (reference sequence). MiXCR was run by TCRdb on the RT-PCR reads, yielding one entry per CDR3 protein. The data show over 400,000 distinct CDR3 sequences, over 10% seen once. The input for sequencing was PBMCs from blood, taken about 40 days after vaccination. The TCR was taken from a man aged 50 or older who received an inactivated influenza vaccine. The V and J genes are TRBV20-1 and TRBJ1-1, with TRBD1 identical over 9 bases. Written as DNA, the CDR3 is TGCAGTGCTAGAGAGACGGGACAGGGCCAAGCTTTCTTT. This sequence encodes CSARETGQGQAFF.